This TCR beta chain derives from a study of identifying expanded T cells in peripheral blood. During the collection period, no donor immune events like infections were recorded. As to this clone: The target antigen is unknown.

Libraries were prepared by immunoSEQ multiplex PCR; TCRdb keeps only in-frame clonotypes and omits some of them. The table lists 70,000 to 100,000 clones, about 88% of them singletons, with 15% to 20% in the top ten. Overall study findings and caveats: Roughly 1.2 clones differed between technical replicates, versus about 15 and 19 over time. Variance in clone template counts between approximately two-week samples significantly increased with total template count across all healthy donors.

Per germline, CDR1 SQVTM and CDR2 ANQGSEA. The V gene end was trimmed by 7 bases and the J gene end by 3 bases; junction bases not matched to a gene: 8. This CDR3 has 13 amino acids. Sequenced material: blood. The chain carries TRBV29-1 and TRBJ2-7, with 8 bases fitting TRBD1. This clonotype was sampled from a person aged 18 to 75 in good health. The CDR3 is CSGRQGSDYEQYF. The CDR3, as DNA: TGCAGCGGCCGACAGGGGTCTGACTACGAGCAGTACTTC.